This TCR beta chain was documented in a study of blood T cell repertoires in COVID-19. Study details: Both acute and convalescent COVID-19 samples were obtained from the United States, Italy and Spain. In each case, the material was cDNA or gDNA derived from T cells, B-cell-depleted T cells, or PBMCs.

Germline V gene sequence: CDR1 SGHNT, CDR2 YYREEE (reference sequence). V lost 5 bases to trimming and J lost 5 bases; unmatched junction nucleotides: 7. This CDR3 has 15 amino acids. Produced via immunoSEQ multiplex PCR; TCRdb's table is partial and in-frame only. Of under 300,000 clones listed, approximately 83% were seen once; the top ten hold approximately 5.7%. This clone was detected a few times. This receptor was identified in a human donor in a cohort sampled during active COVID-19. The chain is built from TRBV5-4 and TRBJ2-1, with TRBD1 matching 10 bases. Sample: peripheral blood. The CDR3 here is CASSLPGQGNNEQFF. The CDR3 DNA is TGTGCCAGCAGTTTACCGGGACAGGGGAACAATGAGCAGTTCTTC.